The 2 T cell receptor beta chains reported below all come from one sample, sequenced in a study of long-term antiretroviral therapy in people with HIV. At survey level, the immunoSEQ assay was run in its v3.0 version. Some clones are missing from TCRdb's copy, which holds only in-frame ones; the method was immunoSEQ multiplex PCR. The sample includes 13,000 to 15,000 clones, about 84% of them seen just once. This specimen was unsorted PBMCs, taken 1.8 years before starting antiretroviral therapy. Receptor source: a woman aged 40 to 50 with HIV.

This clone was seen a handful of times. The chain has TRBV10-1 and TRBJ1-2; TRBD1 might be the D (6 bases). From germline, CDR1 is WNHNN and CDR2 SYGVQD (reference sequence). The CDR3 loop spans 15 amino acids. V dropped 3 bases and J dropped 6 bases, with 17 bases sitting between them. CDR3 loop: CASSEWPTRGNGYTF. CDR3 coding DNA: TGCGCCAGCAGTGAATGGCCAACGAGGGGGAATGGCTACACCTTC.

This chain links TRBV6-6 with TRBJ2-1, with 9 bases identical to TRBD2. This CDR3 spans 14 amino acids. V was pared by 6 bases and J by 4 bases, with 4 bases of the junction left unmatched. CDR1 and CDR2 (germline): MNHNY, SVGAGI (reference sequence). Here the CDR3 reads CASSFLAGYNEQFF. The CDR3 DNA is TGTGCCAGCAGCTTTCTAGCGGGATACAATGAGCAGTTCTTC.